This T cell receptor (beta chain) was documented in a study of blood T cell repertoires in COVID-19. About the research overall: PBMCs, B-cell-depleted T cells, or T cells were the source of the cDNA or gDNA that made up the material.

Sequenced by immunoSEQ multiplex PCR; TCRdb stores in-frame clones only, minus some. The sample holds 60,000 to 85,000 clones, about 88% seen once. CDR1 and CDR2 from the germline V gene are MNHNY and SVGAGI (reference sequence). This CDR3 comprises 16 residues. The germline V and J ends were trimmed by 4 bases and 9 bases, with 21 bases remaining between them. The J gene is TRBJ1-4, the V gene TRBV6-6, with a tentative D call TRBD1 (5 bases). Sequences were obtained from peripheral blood. The source is a man in his fifties with acute or convalescent COVID-19. CDR3 residues: CASSSDSLQLMKKLFF. DNA of the CDR3: TGTGCCAGCAGTTCCGACAGCCTCCAACTAATGAAAAAACTGTTTTTT.